These 29 T cell receptor beta chains originate from one sample sequenced in a study of blood T cell repertoires in COVID-19 (dated by TCRdb to about 2020). Library preparation used the immunoSEQ multiplex PCR assay. The table was pulled from immuneACCESS by TCRdb, which kept in-frame rearrangements only. Such tables lose some clones; where checked, under half of the loss comes from unresolved V genes, and the rest has no known cause. The sample data list around 100,000 clones, and 75% to 90% of these were observed just once. The top ten hold 32% of the sample. The sequenced sample was peripheral blood. The receptors stem from a woman of 80 years or more with acute or convalescent COVID-19.

The chain has TRBV5-5 and TRBJ2-3, with 12 bases that match TRBD2. The germline gives CDR1 SGHKS, CDR2 YYEKEE (reference sequence). The CDR3 sequence is 18 residues long. The V segment lost 2 bases and the J segment 4 bases; nucleotides outside the gene matches: 11. CDR3 region: CASSFFPRLAGVSDTQYF. DNA for the CDR3: TGTGCCAGCAGCTTCTTTCCGAGACTAGCGGGGGTTTCAGATACGCAGTATTTT.

The chain couples TRBV18 to TRBJ2-7; a weak D match, TRBD1 (6 bases). Germline V lookup: CDR1 KGHSH, CDR2 LQKENI. The CDR3 sequence is 14 residues long. V shed 3 bases and J shed 2 bases, with 11 bases lying between them. The CDR3 protein is CASSPAGVPYEQYF. CDR3 nucleotides: TGTGCCAGCTCACCCGCAGGGGTCCCCTACGAGCAGTACTTC.

J is TRBJ2-7 and V is TRBV4-1, with D maybe TRBD2 (7 bases). The CDR3 consists of 16 residues. The germline V gene encodes CDR1 MGHRA and CDR2 YSYEKL. V was shortened by 8 bases and J by 0 bases, with 20 bases between the two germline ends. The CDR3 region has the DNA TGCGCCAGCGCCACCCTGGGGGCTAGCGGCTCCTACGAGCAGTACTTC. Residues: CASATLGASGSYEQYF.

In its sample, this clone was seen once. The genes are TRBV5-6 and TRBJ2-5; 9 positions agree with TRBD1. The V segment lost 4 bases and the J segment 1 base; nucleotides outside the gene matches: 5. This CDR3 has 15 amino acids. CDR1 and CDR2 from the germline V gene are SGHDT and YYEEEE. The CDR3 DNA follows: TGTGCCAGCAGCGTGGGACAGGGACTCCAAGAGACCCAGTACTTC. As protein: CASSVGQGLQETQYF.

The genes are TRBV5-1 and TRBJ2-2; 8 positions agree with TRBD1. Unmatched junction bases numbered 0, after V lost 0 bases and J lost 5 bases. Per the germline V gene, CDR1 is SGHRS and CDR2 is YFSETQ. The CDR3 extends over 14 amino acids. The CDR3 loop is CASSLGQGTGELFF. The CDR3 coding sequence is TGCGCCAGCAGCTTGGGACAGGGGACCGGGGAGCTGTTTTTT.

The chain has TRBV19 and TRBJ1-6; 8 nucleotides align to TRBD1. Germline CDR1 reads LNHDA; CDR2 reads SQIVND (reference sequence). The length of the CDR3 is 15 residues. Trimming removed 7 bases from V and 7 bases from J; junction bases left unmatched: 9. The DNA of the CDR3 is TGTGCCAGTACCCCAAGACAGGGGTTCAATTCACCCCTCCACTTT. It codes for CASTPRQGFNSPLHF.

V usage is TRBV6-2 or TRBV6-3 and J usage is TRBJ2-1, with D uncertain. The V end lost 2 bases, the J end lost 12 bases, and 14 bases lay between the germline ends. Germline CDR1 is MNHEY and CDR2 is SVGEGT. The CDR3 is 13 amino acids. This CDR3 reads CASSYAVATGQFF. Written as DNA, the CDR3 is TGTGCCAGCAGTTACGCAGTAGCTACTGGGCAGTTCTTC.

The chain links TRBV11-2 to TRBJ1-3; 9 nucleotides align to TRBD1. The J segment lost 0 bases and the V segment lost 8 bases, leaving 5 bases of the junction unmatched. Germline loops: CDR1 SGHAT, CDR2 FQNNGV. This CDR3 has 15 residues. CDR3 in DNA: TGTGCCAGCGGGACAGGGCGAAGCTCTGGAAACACCATATATTTT. Translation: CASGTGRSSGNTIYF.

The chain employs TRBV9 and TRBJ1-6, with 8 nucleotides matching TRBD1. The length of the CDR3 is 15 residues. V lost 4 bases and J lost 7; bases outside the gene matches: 7. From germline, CDR1 is SGDLS and CDR2 YYNGEE. The CDR3 nucleotides read TGTGCCAGCAGCCCGTTGGACAGGGCAAATTCACCCCTCCACTTT. This gives the protein CASSPLDRANSPLHF.

The V call is TRBV6-2 or TRBV6-3, the J call TRBJ1-2; 9 bases fit TRBD1. Losses at the gene ends were 6 bases for V and 2 bases for J; bases not matched to a gene: 4. The germline CDR1 and CDR2 sequences are MNHEY and SVGEGT. The CDR3 sequence is 14 residues long. CDR3 in DNA: TGTGCCAGCAGCTATGACAGGGGGAACTATGGCTACACCTTC. It yields the protein CASSYDRGNYGYTF.

J is TRBJ1-6 and V is TRBV7-3, with D possibly TRBD1 on 5 matching bases. Germline V gives CDR1 SGHTA, CDR2 FQGTGA. CDR3 size: 14 residues. Trimming stripped 2 bases from V and 8 bases from J, with 10 bases between. The CDR3 region is CASSLERGDSPLHF. In DNA, the CDR3 is TGTGCCAGCAGCTTAGAAAGGGGTGATTCACCCCTCCACTTT.

The chain uses TRBV6-2 or TRBV6-3 and TRBJ2-4; weak D call: TRBD1 (5 bases). This CDR3 has 15 amino acids. CDR1 MNHEY and CDR2 SVGEGT come from the germline V gene. V lost 4 bases and J lost 0, with 10 bases in between. The CDR3 loop is CASSFRQLAKNIQYF. In DNA form, the CDR3 reads TGTGCCAGCAGTTTCCGACAGCTAGCCAAAAACATTCAGTACTTC.

The chain has TRBV6-1 and TRBJ2-7, with 11 positions matching TRBD2. The CDR3 is 15 residues long. V dropped 1 base and J dropped 4; count of bases not matched to a gene: 3. Germline V gene lookup returns CDR1 MNHNS and CDR2 SASEGT. The CDR3 spells CASSEGGLAAYEQYF. Here the CDR3 DNA reads TGTGCCAGCAGTGAAGGGGGACTAGCGGCTTACGAGCAGTACTTC.

The rearrangement uses TRBV4-3 and TRBJ1-2, with 7 positions matching TRBD1. Germline V gives CDR1 LGHNA, CDR2 YSLEER. With V trimmed by 0 bases and J by 5 bases, 9 bases remained unmatched. This CDR3 contains 16 residues. The CDR3 coding sequence is TGCGCCAGCAGCCAAGATCTGGTGACAGGGCCTTATGGCTACACCTTC. This translates into CASSQDLVTGPYGYTF.

This clone showed up just once. CDR3 sequence (DNA): TGTGCCAGCAGTTACTCCAGGGGGCATGGAGATACGCAGTATTTT. It translates to CASSYSRGHGDTQYF. This chain links TRBV6-2 or TRBV6-3 with TRBJ2-3, with 8 bases identical to TRBD1. Germline V lookup: CDR1 MNHEY, CDR2 SVGEGT. The CDR3 covers 15 residues. The V segment lost 0 bases and the J segment 5 bases; nucleotides outside the gene matches: 4.

CDR3 coding DNA: TGTGCCAGCAGCCCTAGGTTGGACACCGGGGAGCTGTTTTTT. Protein: CASSPRLDTGELFF. This rearrangement joins TRBV9 to TRBJ2-2; D is undetermined. The CDR3 has 14 residues. Germline V CDR1 and CDR2: SGDLS, YYNGEE. V lost 4 bases and J 3 bases, leaving 10 bases between the germline ends.

This chain links TRBV7-6 with TRBJ1-1; 7 nucleotides align to TRBD1. The germline V gene has CDR1 SGHVS and CDR2 FNYEAQ. The length of the CDR3 is 16 residues. With V trimmed by 5 bases and J by 4 bases, 13 bases remained unmatched. CDR3 amino acids: CASSIEPPGQITEAFF. CDR3 nucleotides: TGTGCCAGCAGCATCGAACCCCCGGGACAGATCACTGAAGCTTTCTTT.

The chain employs TRBV12-2 and TRBJ2-1; TRBD1 was called by the table and not checked on the DNA. TRBV12-2 is deemed a pseudogene. The CDR3 is 19 amino acids. DNA for the CDR3: TGTGCAAGTCGCTTAGCGCAGGCGGGGACAGTAGTCTCCTACAATGAGCAGTTCTTC. Its translation is CASRLAQAGTVVSYNEQFF.

The CDR3 region has the DNA TGTGCCAGCAGCTTAGCCGAGGGGGGGTCGGACACTGAAGCTTTCTTT. Amino acids: CASSLAEGGSDTEAFF. The V and J genes are TRBV7-6 and TRBJ1-1; D possibly corresponds to TRBD1 (6 bases). Looked up from germline, CDR1 is SGHVS and CDR2 is FNYEAQ. This CDR3 has 16 amino acids. V lost 0 bases and J 3 bases, leaving 14 bases between the germline ends.

The chain is built from TRBV7-9 and TRBJ1-1, with TRBD1 as a possible D gene (6 bases). This CDR3 is built from 14 residues. Germline values: CDR1 SEHNR, CDR2 FQNEAQ (reference sequence). V dropped 1 base and J dropped 2 bases, with 8 bases sitting between them. The CDR3 reads CASSLGTANTEAFF. In DNA form, the CDR3 reads TGTGCCAGCAGCTTAGGGACAGCAAACACTGAAGCTTTCTTT.

V gene TRBV19 combines with J gene TRBJ2-1, with 12 bases aligning to TRBD2. Germline assignment: CDR1 LNHDA and CDR2 SQIVND (reference sequence). V lost 2 bases and J lost 7; bases outside the gene matches: 0. The CDR3 is made up of 14 amino acids. As DNA, the CDR3 is TGTGCCAGTAGTATACTAGCGGGGGGGAATGAGCAGTTCTTC. It is translated as CASSILAGGNEQFF.

The chain couples TRBV11-2 to TRBJ2-1; D call uncertain. Germline CDR1 and CDR2: SGHAT and FQNNGV. V gave up 0 bases and J gave up 0 bases, with 9 bases separating them. CDR3 length equals 16 residues. CDR3 sequence: CASSLDPPYSYNEQFF. The CDR3 nucleotides are TGTGCCAGCAGCTTAGATCCTCCGTACTCCTACAATGAGCAGTTCTTC.

The J gene is TRBJ1-4, the V gene TRBV7-9; TRBD1 agrees at 7 bases. The CDR3 runs to 15 residues. J was trimmed by 6 bases and V by 1 base; bases with no gene match: 5. Germline values: CDR1 SEHNR, CDR2 FQNEAQ (reference sequence). CDR3 protein: CASSLGEGAYEKLFF. The CDR3 DNA sequence: TGTGCCAGCAGCTTAGGCGAGGGGGCGTATGAAAAACTGTTTTTT. Using reference TRBV7-9 and TRBJ1-4 for the parts outside the CDR3, the full variable domain is DTGVSQNPRHKITKRGQNVTFRCDPISEHNRLYWYRQTLGQGPEFLTYFQNEAQLEKSRLLSDRFSAERPKGSFSTLEIQRTEQGDSAMYLCASSLGEGAYEKLFFGSGTQLSVL.

The sample holds a few counts of this clone. The rearrangement uses TRBV5-1 and TRBJ1-1; TRBD1 might be the D (6 bases). CDR3 size: 15 residues. The germline V gene has CDR1 SGHRS and CDR2 YFSETQ. Trimming took off 2 bases at V and 3 bases at J, with 14 bases between the two ends. The CDR3 loop is CASSLRTVAYTEAFF. The CDR3, as DNA: TGCGCCAGCAGCTTAAGGACAGTGGCGTACACTGAAGCTTTCTTT.

This chain connects TRBV19 to TRBJ2-7; 8 positions match TRBD1. Germline lookup yields CDR1 LNHDA and CDR2 SQIVND (reference sequence). The ends lost 6 bases at V and 3 bases at J; junction bases unmatched: 13. CDR3 length equals 16 residues. The CDR3 coding sequence is TGTGCCAGTAGGCAGAAACCCGGGACAGGCTACTACGAGCAGTACTTC. Its protein is CASRQKPGTGYYEQYF. The variable domain in full, with the rest retrieved from reference TRBV19 and TRBJ2-7, is DGGITQSPKYLFRKEGQNVTLSCEQNLNHDAMYWYRQDPGQGLRLIYYSQIVNDFQKGDIAEGYSVSREKKESFPLTVTSAQKNPTAFYLCASRQKPGTGYYEQYFGPGTRLTVT.

The genes are TRBV10-3 and TRBJ1-5; 8 bases map to TRBD1. V lost 0 bases, J lost 7 bases, and 5 bases stayed unmatched. This CDR3 comprises 15 residues. Germline-derived CDR1 and CDR2 are ENHRY and SYGVKD. The CDR3 reads CAISESGQGRQPQHF. CDR3 nucleotides: TGTGCCATCAGTGAGTCCGGACAGGGACGGCAGCCCCAGCATTTT.

This chain connects TRBV29-1 to TRBJ1-5, with a weak D call TRBD1 (6 bases). CDR1 is SQVTM and CDR2 is ANQGSEA in the germline V gene. The CDR3 is 19 residues long. V was clipped by 4 bases and J by 0 bases, with 25 bases between them. CDR3 bases: TGCAGCGTTGTGTATCCCGGGGGGGCGGGGGCGATTAGCAATCAGCCCCAGCATTTT. This codes for CSVVYPGGAGAISNQPQHF. Combining the CDR3 with reference TRBV29-1 and TRBJ1-5 gives the whole variable domain SAVISQKPSRDICQRGTSLTIQCQVDSQVTMMFWYRQQPGQSLTLIATANQGSEATYESGFVIDKFPISRPNLTFSTLTVSNMSPEDSSIYLCSVVYPGGAGAISNQPQHFGDGTRLSIL.

The chain joins TRBV6-4 to TRBJ2-1; possibly TRBD2 for D (6 bases). Germline CDR1 reads MRHNA; CDR2 reads SNTAGT. The CDR3 sequence is 17 residues long. Trimming took off 5 bases at V and 0 bases at J, with 17 bases between the two ends. This CDR3 reads CASSPRRRLGSYNEQFF. In nucleotides, the CDR3 is TGTGCCAGCAGTCCCCGCCGACGACTAGGCTCCTACAATGAGCAGTTCTTC.

The chain employs TRBV6-5 and TRBJ1-6; unclear D gene. The CDR3 runs 16 residues. Trimming took 0 bases from V and 8 from J, leaving 14 bases between them. Germline CDR1 is MNHEY and CDR2 is SVGAGI. CDR3 region: CASSYSDRDIYSPLHF. The CDR3 nucleotides are TGTGCCAGCAGTTACTCTGACCGAGACATTTATTCACCCCTCCACTTT.